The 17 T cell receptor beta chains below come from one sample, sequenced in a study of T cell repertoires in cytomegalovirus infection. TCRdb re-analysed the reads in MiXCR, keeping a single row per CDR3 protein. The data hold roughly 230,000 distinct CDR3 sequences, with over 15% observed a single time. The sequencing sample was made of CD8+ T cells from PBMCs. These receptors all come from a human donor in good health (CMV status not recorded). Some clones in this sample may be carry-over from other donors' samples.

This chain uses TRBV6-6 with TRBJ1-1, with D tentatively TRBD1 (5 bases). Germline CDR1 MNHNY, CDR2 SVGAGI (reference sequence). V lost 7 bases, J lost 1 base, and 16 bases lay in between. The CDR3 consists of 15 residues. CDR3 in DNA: TGTGCCAGCATCGAGGGAGGGGCGGAGAACACTGAAGCTTTCTTT. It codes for CASIEGGAENTEAFF.

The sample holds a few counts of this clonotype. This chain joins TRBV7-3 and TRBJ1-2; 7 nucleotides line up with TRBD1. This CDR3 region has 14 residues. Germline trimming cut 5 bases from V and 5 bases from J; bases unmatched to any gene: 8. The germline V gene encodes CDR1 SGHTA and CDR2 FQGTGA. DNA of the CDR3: TGTGCCAGCAGCCCAGGGGGGGGGTTTTATGGCTACACCTTC. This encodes CASSPGGGFYGYTF.

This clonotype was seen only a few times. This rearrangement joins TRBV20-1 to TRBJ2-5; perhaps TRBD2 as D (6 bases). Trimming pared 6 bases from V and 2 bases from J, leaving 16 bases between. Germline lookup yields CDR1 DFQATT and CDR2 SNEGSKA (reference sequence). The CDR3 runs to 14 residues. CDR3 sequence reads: CSARDGGRQETQYF. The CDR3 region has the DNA TGCAGTGCCAGGGACGGGGGACGGCAAGAGACCCAGTACTTC.

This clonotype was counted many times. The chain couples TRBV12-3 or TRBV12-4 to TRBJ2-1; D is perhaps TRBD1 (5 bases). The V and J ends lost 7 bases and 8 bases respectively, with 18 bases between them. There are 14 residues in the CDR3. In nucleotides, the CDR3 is TGTGCCAGCACCTCGCAAGGGGCGGCGCATGAGCAGTTCTTC. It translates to CASTSQGAAHEQFF.

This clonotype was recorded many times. This CDR3 is CASSSGTGSYEQYF. Here the CDR3 DNA reads TGTGCCAGCAGCTCAGGGACAGGCTCCTACGAGCAGTACTTC. J is TRBJ2-7 and V is TRBV7-2; 8 bases match TRBD1. Germline lookup yields CDR1 SGHTA and CDR2 FQGNSA. This CDR3 has 14 amino acids. V gave up 4 bases and J gave up 0 bases; unmatched junction bases: 2.

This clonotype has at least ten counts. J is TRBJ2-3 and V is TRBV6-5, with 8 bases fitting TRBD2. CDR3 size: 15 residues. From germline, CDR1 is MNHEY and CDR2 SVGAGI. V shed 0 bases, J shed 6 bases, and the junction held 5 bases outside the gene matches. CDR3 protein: CASSYSSGVRDTQYF. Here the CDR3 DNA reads TGTGCCAGCAGTTACTCTAGCGGGGTGAGGGATACGCAGTATTTT.

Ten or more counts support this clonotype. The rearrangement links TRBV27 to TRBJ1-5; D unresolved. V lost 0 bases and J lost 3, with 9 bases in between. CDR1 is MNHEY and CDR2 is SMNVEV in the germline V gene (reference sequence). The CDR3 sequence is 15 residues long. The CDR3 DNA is TGTGCCAGCAGTTTATCGAGTAGGTTCAATCAGCCCCAGCATTTT. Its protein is CASSLSSRFNQPQHF.

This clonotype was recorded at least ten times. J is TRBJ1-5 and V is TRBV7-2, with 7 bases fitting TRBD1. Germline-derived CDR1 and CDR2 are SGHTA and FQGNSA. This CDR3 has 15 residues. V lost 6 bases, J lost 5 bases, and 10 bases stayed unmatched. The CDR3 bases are TGTGCCAGCAGTGAAATACAGGGGATGCATCAGCCCCAGCATTTT. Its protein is CASSEIQGMHQPQHF.

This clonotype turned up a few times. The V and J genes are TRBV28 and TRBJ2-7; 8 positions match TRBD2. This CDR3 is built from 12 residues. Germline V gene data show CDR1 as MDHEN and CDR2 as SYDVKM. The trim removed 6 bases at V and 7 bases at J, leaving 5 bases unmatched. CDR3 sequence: CASSKAGVEQYF. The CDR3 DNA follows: TGTGCCAGCAGCAAAGCGGGGGTTGAGCAGTACTTC.

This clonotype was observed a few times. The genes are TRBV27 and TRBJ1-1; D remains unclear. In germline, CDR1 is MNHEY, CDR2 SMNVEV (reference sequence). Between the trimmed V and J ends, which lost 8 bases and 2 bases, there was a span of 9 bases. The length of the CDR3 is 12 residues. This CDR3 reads CASGLGNTEAFF. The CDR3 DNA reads TGTGCCAGCGGCTTGGGTAACACTGAAGCTTTCTTT.

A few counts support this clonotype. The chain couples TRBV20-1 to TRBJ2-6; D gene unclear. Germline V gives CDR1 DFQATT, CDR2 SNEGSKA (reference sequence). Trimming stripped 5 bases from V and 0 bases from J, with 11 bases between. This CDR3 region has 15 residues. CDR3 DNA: TGCAGTGCTTCTGGGCCTTACTCTGGGGCCAACGTCCTGACTTTC. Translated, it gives CSASGPYSGANVLTF.

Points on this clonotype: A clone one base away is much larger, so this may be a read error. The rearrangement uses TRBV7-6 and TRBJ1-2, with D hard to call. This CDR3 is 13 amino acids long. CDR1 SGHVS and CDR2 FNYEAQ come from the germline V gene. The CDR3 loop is CASSLAVVYDYTF. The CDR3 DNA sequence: TGTGCCAGCAGCTTAGCTGTAGTTTATGACTACACCTTC. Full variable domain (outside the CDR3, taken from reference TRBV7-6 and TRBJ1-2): GAGVSQSPRYKVTKRGQDVALRCDPISGHVSLYWYRQALGQGPEFLTYFNYEAQQDKSGLPNDRFSAERPEGSISTLTIQRTEQRDSAMYRCASSLAVVYDYTFGSGTRLTVV.

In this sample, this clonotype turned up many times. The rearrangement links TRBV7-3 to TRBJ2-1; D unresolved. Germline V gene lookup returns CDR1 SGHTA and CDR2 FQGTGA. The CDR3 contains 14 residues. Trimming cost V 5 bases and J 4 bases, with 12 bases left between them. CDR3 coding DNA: TGTGCCAGCAGCGGAACGGCAGCTTACAATGAGCAGTTCTTC. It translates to CASSGTAAYNEQFF.

CDR3 sequence (DNA): TGCAGTGCTCCGCCGGCGGTCCGGGATACCTACAATGAGCAGTTCTTC. Its protein product is CSAPPAVRDTYNEQFF. The J gene is TRBJ2-1, the V gene TRBV20-1, with a weak D call TRBD2 (5 bases). Germline assignment: CDR1 DFQATT and CDR2 SNEGSKA (reference sequence). The CDR3 covers 16 residues. V was pared by 5 bases and J by 2 bases, with 19 bases between.

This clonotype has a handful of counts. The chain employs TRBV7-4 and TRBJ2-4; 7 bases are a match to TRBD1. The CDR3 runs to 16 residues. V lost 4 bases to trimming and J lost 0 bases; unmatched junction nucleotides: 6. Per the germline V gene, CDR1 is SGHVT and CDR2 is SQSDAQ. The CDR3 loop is CASSSRTGLAKNIQYF. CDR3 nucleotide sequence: TGTGCCAGCAGCTCGCGGACAGGCCTAGCCAAAAACATTCAGTACTTC.

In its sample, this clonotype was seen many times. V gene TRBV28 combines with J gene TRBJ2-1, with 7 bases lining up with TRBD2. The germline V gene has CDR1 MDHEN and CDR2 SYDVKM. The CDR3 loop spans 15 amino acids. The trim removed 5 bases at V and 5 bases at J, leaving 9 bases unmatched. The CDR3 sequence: CASSLSGGGNNEQFF. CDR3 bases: TGTGCCAGCAGTCTCTCCGGCGGGGGAAACAATGAGCAGTTCTTC. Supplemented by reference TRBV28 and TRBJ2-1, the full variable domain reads DVKVTQSSRYLVKRTGEKVFLECVQDMDHENMFWYRQDPGLGLRLIYFSYDVKMKEKGDIPEGYSVSREKKERFSLILESASTNQTSMYLCASSLSGGGNNEQFFGPGTRLTVL.

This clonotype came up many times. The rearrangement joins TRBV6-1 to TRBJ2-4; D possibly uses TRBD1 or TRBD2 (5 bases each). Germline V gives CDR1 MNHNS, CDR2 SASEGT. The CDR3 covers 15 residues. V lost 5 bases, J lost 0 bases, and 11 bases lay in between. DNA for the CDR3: TGTGCCAGCAGTCTGGGACCCTCAGCCAAAAACATTCAGTACTTC. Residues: CASSLGPSAKNIQYF.